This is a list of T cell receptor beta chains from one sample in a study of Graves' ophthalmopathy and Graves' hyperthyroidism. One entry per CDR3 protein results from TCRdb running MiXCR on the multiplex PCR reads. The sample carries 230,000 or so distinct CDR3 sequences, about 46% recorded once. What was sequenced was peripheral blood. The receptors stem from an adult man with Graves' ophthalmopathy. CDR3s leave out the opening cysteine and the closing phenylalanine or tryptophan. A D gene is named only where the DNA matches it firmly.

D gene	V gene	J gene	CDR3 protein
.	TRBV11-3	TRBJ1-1	ASSLRGGRDGMNTEAF
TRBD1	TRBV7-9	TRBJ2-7	ASSPYVTGDHEQY
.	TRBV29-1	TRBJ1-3	SASHRDASSGNTIY
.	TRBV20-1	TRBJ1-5	SASPGHNQPQH
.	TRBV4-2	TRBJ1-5	ASSQEARGNQPQH
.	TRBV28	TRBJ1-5	ASRSRSVQPQH
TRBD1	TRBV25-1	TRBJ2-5	ASSWTGGLETQY
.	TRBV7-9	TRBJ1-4	ASSLGHGGEEKLF
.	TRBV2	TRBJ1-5	ASSEPDMYQPQH
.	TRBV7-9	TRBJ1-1	ASSLPGLGTEAF
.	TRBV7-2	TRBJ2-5	ASSLEWRETQY
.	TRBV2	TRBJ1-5	ASVVPGGNQPQH
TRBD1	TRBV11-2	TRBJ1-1	ASSSRDRVLNTEAF
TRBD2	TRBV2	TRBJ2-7	ASSDASGVSSYEQY
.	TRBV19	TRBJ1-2	ASSIAQTENYGYT
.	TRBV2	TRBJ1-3	ASSEYISGNTIY
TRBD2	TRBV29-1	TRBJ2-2	SVISGDTGELF
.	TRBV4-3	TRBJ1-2	ASSQEGAGGYT
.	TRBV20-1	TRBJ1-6	SARSGGSGSPLH
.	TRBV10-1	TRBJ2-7	ASSVGGGAYEQY
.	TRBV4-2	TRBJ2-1	ASSQTSRDEQF
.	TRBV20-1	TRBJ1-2	SAREAANHGYT
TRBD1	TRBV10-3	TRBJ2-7	ATTGGASSYEQY
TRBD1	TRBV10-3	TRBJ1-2	AITAGTGANYGYT
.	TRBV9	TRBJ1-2	ASRSIGNPITNYGYT
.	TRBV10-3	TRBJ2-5	AISDGRRSQETQY
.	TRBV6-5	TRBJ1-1	ASKGTTILAF
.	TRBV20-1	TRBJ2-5	SARDGGRGETQY